These 20 T cell receptor beta chains were sequenced from one sample in a study of T cells of healthy individuals. TCRdb processed the 5' RACE reads anew with MiXCR; each CDR3 protein has one entry. This table holds about 53,000 distinct CDR3 sequences, approximately 15% found once. The receptors were gathered from a human donor in good health.

V is TRBV4-3 and J is TRBJ1-4; 11 nucleotides match TRBD1. Germline V gene sequence: CDR1 LGHNA, CDR2 YSLEER. With V trimmed by 5 bases and J by 7 bases, 9 bases remained unmatched. CDR3 length: 16 residues. This chain's CDR3 is CASSLQTGTGGEKLFF. The CDR3 region has the DNA TGCGCCAGCAGCTTACAAACCGGGACAGGGGGTGAAAAACTGTTTTTT.

The chain has TRBV5-1 and TRBJ1-1, with 8 positions matching TRBD1. The CDR3 contains 16 residues. V lost 1 base, J lost 0 bases, and 5 bases stayed unmatched. Germline assignment: CDR1 SGHRS and CDR2 YFSETQ. For the CDR3, the DNA is TGCGCCAGCAGCTTGCAGACAGGGGACATGAACACTGAAGCTTTCTTT. Translating it yields CASSLQTGDMNTEAFF.

This clonotype has a count of ten or more. This sequence joins TRBV4-3 and TRBJ2-7, with D perhaps being TRBD1 or TRBD2 (5 bases each). The CDR3 length is 15 residues. Trimming removed 1 base at V and 1 base at J, with 11 bases between. Germline assignment: CDR1 LGHNA and CDR2 YSLEER. The CDR3 nucleotides read TGCGCCAGCAGCCAAGGTGGGGACGGGTCCTACGAGCAGTACTTC. Protein product: CASSQGGDGSYEQYF.

The chain employs TRBV2 and TRBJ2-3, with D possibly matching TRBD1 (5 bases). Germline V lookup: CDR1 SNHLY, CDR2 FYNNEI. Trimming removed 7 bases at V and 2 bases at J, with 16 bases between. This CDR3 contains 15 residues. In DNA, the CDR3 is TGTGCCAGCACCCTCCAGGGCGTAGCCACAGATACGCAGTATTTT. The encoded protein is CASTLQGVATDTQYF.

The chain uses TRBV7-2 and TRBJ2-7; D perhaps matches TRBD2 (7 bases). Deletions cut 2 bases from V and 7 bases from J, with 12 bases between. There are 13 residues in the CDR3. Germline assignment: CDR1 SGHTA and CDR2 FQGNSA. CDR3 residues: CASSLRGAGEQYF. The CDR3 region has the DNA TGTGCCAGCAGCTTACGGGGGGCAGGGGAGCAGTACTTC.

The rearrangement uses TRBV19 and TRBJ2-1; 10 nucleotides match TRBD2. The trim removed 5 bases at V and 4 bases at J, leaving 11 bases unmatched. Germline CDR1 is LNHDA and CDR2 is SQIVND (reference sequence). There are 17 residues in the CDR3. For the CDR3, the DNA is TGTGCCAGTAGTGAACCCTCGTCTAGCGGGGGATACAATGAGCAGTTCTTC. This translates into CASSEPSSSGGYNEQFF.

The sample holds a few counts of this clonotype. The chain recombines TRBV21-1 with TRBJ2-5; the table assigns TRBD2, which was not confirmed against the DNA. TRBV21-1 is termed a pseudogene. This CDR3 spans 12 amino acids. The CDR3: CASSRGKETQYF. The CDR3 region has the DNA TGTGCCAGCAGCCGAGGGAAAGAGACCCAGTACTTC.

This clonotype was recorded at least ten times. This rearrangement joins TRBV7-2 to TRBJ2-1; the D is unclear. The CDR3 is made up of 12 amino acids. The V end lost 4 bases, the J end lost 7 bases, and 8 bases lay between the germline ends. Germline V lookup: CDR1 SGHTA, CDR2 FQGNSA. The CDR3 is CASSSGRNEQFF. In DNA, the CDR3 is TGTGCCAGCAGCTCTGGTCGAAATGAGCAGTTCTTC.

The chain has TRBV6-5 and TRBJ2-3; 10 positions agree with TRBD2. Germline CDR1 reads MNHEY; CDR2 reads SVGAGI. The CDR3 extends over 19 amino acids. Trimming cost V 5 bases and J 0 bases; bases outside gene matches: 14. The CDR3 DNA reads TGTGCCAGCAGTCAACTAGCGGGGCCCGGATTTGCTAGCACAGATACGCAGTATTTT. Translated, it gives CASSQLAGPGFASTDTQYF.

This clonotype came up many times. The chain uses TRBV5-1 and TRBJ2-2, with D unresolved. This CDR3 comprises 14 residues. Trimming stripped 4 bases from V and 3 bases from J, with 10 bases between. CDR1 SGHRS and CDR2 YFSETQ come from the germline V gene. The CDR3 reads CASSPMAYTGELFF. The CDR3 DNA follows: TGCGCCAGCAGCCCCATGGCCTACACCGGGGAGCTGTTTTTT.

The rearrangement uses TRBV24-1 and TRBJ2-3; 7 bases fit TRBD1. Germline V lookup: CDR1 KGHDR, CDR2 SFDVKD. The CDR3 spans 16 residues. The V gene end was trimmed by 4 bases and the J gene end by 6 bases; junction bases not matched to a gene: 12. CDR3 in amino acids: CATSDRDSPWGDTQYF. CDR3 sequence (DNA): TGTGCCACCAGTGACCGGGACAGCCCGTGGGGGGATACGCAGTATTTT.

This clonotype was counted at least ten times. The rearrangement joins TRBV4-1 to TRBJ2-5; 10 bases are a match to TRBD2. Per the germline V gene, CDR1 is MGHRA and CDR2 is YSYEKL. CDR3 length equals 18 residues. J lost 5 bases, V lost 4 bases, and 16 bases had no gene match. CDR3 region: CASSPIVTSGRAGETQYF. For the CDR3, the DNA is TGCGCCAGCAGCCCCATTGTTACGAGCGGGAGGGCCGGGGAGACCCAGTACTTC.

This clonotype was seen at least ten times. The V call is TRBV5-1, the J call TRBJ2-1; 11 bases align to TRBD2. Trimming took 2 bases from V and 2 from J; bases not matched to a gene: 3. The germline CDR1 and CDR2 sequences are SGHRS and YFSETQ. The CDR3 covers 16 residues. Written as DNA, the CDR3 is TGCGCCAGCAGCTTATTAGCGGGGGGGACCTACAATGAGCAGTTCTTC. Its translation: CASSLLAGGTYNEQFF. Combining the CDR3 with reference TRBV5-1 and TRBJ2-1 gives the whole variable domain KAGVTQTPRYLIKTRGQQVTLSCSPISGHRSVSWYQQTPGQGLQFLFEYFSETQRNKGNFPGRFSGRQFSNSRSEMNVSTLELGDSALYLCASSLLAGGTYNEQFFGPGTRLTVL.

This clonotype was counted at least ten times. V gene TRBV12-3 or TRBV12-4 combines with J gene TRBJ2-2; the D gene is possibly TRBD1 (6 bases). With 5 bases removed from V and 1 base from J, the gap between germline ends came to 11 bases. The CDR3 consists of 15 residues. The CDR3 DNA reads as TGTGCCAGCAGTGGCAGGGGAAGGAACACCGGGGAGCTGTTTTTT. The encoded protein is CASSGRGRNTGELFF.

CDR3 residues: CASKLPSGGSKNIQYF. The CDR3 coding sequence is TGTGCCAGCAAACTCCCCTCCGGGGGTTCCAAAAACATTCAGTACTTC. This chain links TRBV2 with TRBJ2-4; possible D gene TRBD2, 6 bases. Germline lookup yields CDR1 SNHLY and CDR2 FYNNEI. V lost 7 bases and J 2 bases, leaving 18 bases between the germline ends. This CDR3 spans 16 amino acids.

This clonotype was observed at least ten times. CDR3 nucleotides: TGTGCCAGCTCACCTTCTGGGGCCAACGTCCTGACTTTC. Its translation: CASSPSGANVLTF. The rearrangement uses TRBV18 and TRBJ2-6, with D unclear. CDR1 and CDR2 from the germline V gene are KGHSH and LQKENI. The CDR3 is made up of 13 amino acids. V gave up 3 bases and J gave up 1 base, with 1 base separating them. The full variable domain, rest sourced from reference TRBV18 and TRBJ2-6, is NAGVMQNPRHLVRRRGQEARLRCSPMKGHSHVYWYRQLPEEGLKFMVYLQKENIIDESGMPKERFSAEFPKEGPSILRIQQVVRGDSAAYFCASSPSGANVLTFGAGSRLTVL.

This chain connects TRBV24-1 to TRBJ1-4, with a possible D match to TRBD1 (5 bases). Germline V lookup: CDR1 KGHDR, CDR2 SFDVKD. This CDR3 contains 13 residues. V lost 4 bases to trimming and J lost 8 bases, with 10 bases between them. DNA of the CDR3: TGTGCCACCAGTGACTGGGACGTGGAAAAACTGTTTTTT. Its protein product is CATSDWDVEKLFF.

This clonotype was recorded many times. The V call is TRBV20-1, the J call TRBJ2-1, with 12 bases fitting TRBD2. Germline loops: CDR1 DFQATT, CDR2 SNEGSKA (reference sequence). The junction had 7 bases not matched to a gene; V was cut back by 6 bases and J by 4 bases. The CDR3 has 15 amino acids. Here the CDR3 DNA reads TGCAGTGCGGGAGGTGGGACTAGCGGGTACAATGAGCAGTTCTTC. Translating gives CSAGGGTSGYNEQFF.

The rearrangement joins TRBV19 to TRBJ2-7, with 7 bases aligning to TRBD2. Germline V gene data show CDR1 as LNHDA and CDR2 as SQIVND (reference sequence). V trimming: 3 bases; J trimming: 2 bases; junction bases outside the gene matches: 7. The CDR3 consists of 15 residues. Written as DNA, the CDR3 is TGTGCCAGTAGTATCGCACTAGCGTCCCCCTACGAGCAGTACTTC. Translation: CASSIALASPYEQYF.

This clonotype occurred many times. The CDR3 DNA reads TGCGCCAGCAGCCAAGAACCCCGGGCGGCTACGCAGTATTTT. Protein product: CASSQEPRAATQYF. The chain joins TRBV4-3 to TRBJ2-3; no definite D call. The CDR3 runs 14 residues. Between the trimmed V and J ends, which lost 0 bases and 8 bases, there was a span of 12 bases. Germline-derived CDR1 and CDR2 are LGHNA and YSLEER.